The 19 T cell receptor beta chains below all came from one sample that was sequenced in a study of yellow fever vaccine responses in identical twins. MiXCR was run by TCRdb on the RT-PCR reads, yielding one entry per CDR3 protein. The sample shows tens of thousands of distinct CDR3 sequences, under 80% of them seen only once. Sequencing used T cells from blood (PBMCs), unsorted or a sorted subset (not recorded which), obtained before or after yellow fever vaccination (not recorded which). The receptors were gathered from a woman under 30 who received the yellow fever vaccine.

The sample holds a few counts of this clonotype. The chain carries TRBV20-1 and TRBJ2-1, with D unclear. Germline CDR1 reads DFQATT; CDR2 reads SNEGSKA (reference sequence). V lost 0 bases to trimming and J lost 4 bases, with 16 bases between them. The CDR3 is 16 amino acids. The CDR3 protein is CSARDIETMRYNEQFF. CDR3 DNA: TGCAGTGCTAGAGATATCGAGACAATGAGATACAATGAGCAGTTCTTC.

This clonotype was seen a few times. The gene calls are TRBV20-1 and TRBJ2-1; D gene uncertain. Germline loops: CDR1 DFQATT, CDR2 SNEGSKA (reference sequence). The V end was cut by 3 bases, the J end by 4 bases, with 4 bases between. This CDR3 comprises 11 residues. CDR3 sequence reads: CSARGYNEQFF. In DNA form, the CDR3 reads TGCAGTGCTAGGGGGTACAATGAGCAGTTCTTC.

The chain is built from TRBV5-1 and TRBJ2-7; 8 bases agree with TRBD2. Germline V gene lookup returns CDR1 SGHRS and CDR2 YFSETQ. This CDR3 has 14 residues. Trimming took 4 bases from V and 2 from J; bases not matched to a gene: 5. For the CDR3, the DNA is TGCGCCAGCAGCACTGGCGGGAGGCCCTACGAGCAGTACTTC. Translated, it gives CASSTGGRPYEQYF.

The rearrangement uses TRBV20-1 and TRBJ1-5, with D unresolved. The CDR3 contains 14 residues. Per germline, CDR1 DFQATT and CDR2 SNEGSKA (reference sequence). V lost 3 bases and J lost 3, with 12 bases in between. CDR3 amino acids: CSASFPGNNQPQHF. Here the CDR3 DNA reads TGCAGTGCTAGCTTTCCCGGGAACAATCAGCCCCAGCATTTT.

The CDR3 nucleotides read TGTGCCAGCAGCTTACGGCTAGCTCAACAAGAGACCCAGTACTTC. It is translated as CASSLRLAQQETQYF. The V gene is TRBV11-1, the J gene TRBJ2-5, with a possible D match to TRBD2 (5 bases). Trimming left V 2 bases short and J 2 bases short, with 12 bases between. The germline V gene has CDR1 SGHAT and CDR2 FQDESV (reference sequence). The CDR3 spans 15 residues.

V gene TRBV6-1 combines with J gene TRBJ2-7; D possibly corresponds to TRBD2 (5 bases). Germline assignment: CDR1 MNHNS and CDR2 SASEGT. V lost 6 bases, J lost 0 bases, and 9 bases lay in between. The CDR3 is 13 amino acids. CDR3 DNA: TGTGCCAGCAGCCCGAGCGGCTCCTACGAGCAGTACTTC. Residues: CASSPSGSYEQYF.

This clonotype was observed once. The gene calls are TRBV6-2 or TRBV6-3 and TRBJ2-1; 11 bases align to TRBD2. With 4 bases clipped from V and 5 bases from J, the junction kept 10 bases outside the gene matches. This CDR3 comprises 17 residues. Germline CDR1 and CDR2: MNHEY and SVGEGT. CDR3 coding DNA: TGTGCCAGCAGTTTCTCCACTAGCGGGAGTTCCGACAATGAGCAGTTCTTC. Translation gives CASSFSTSGSSDNEQFF.

V gene TRBV4-1 combines with J gene TRBJ2-2, with 13 bases lining up with TRBD2. The CDR3 extends over 15 amino acids. CDR1 and CDR2 (germline): MGHRA, YSYEKL. Trimming took 6 bases from V and 3 from J; bases not matched to a gene: 1. This chain's CDR3 is CASRLAGGDTGELFF. The DNA of the CDR3 is TGCGCCAGCAGACTAGCGGGGGGGGACACCGGGGAGCTGTTTTTT.

This rearrangement joins TRBV7-6 to TRBJ2-7, with 13 positions matching TRBD2. With 5 bases clipped from V and 5 bases from J, the junction kept 12 bases outside the gene matches. The CDR3 consists of 17 residues. The germline V gene encodes CDR1 SGHVS and CDR2 FNYEAQ. CDR3 loop: CASSPWTSGRSTHEQYF. In DNA form, the CDR3 reads TGTGCCAGCAGCCCTTGGACTAGCGGGAGAAGTACCCACGAGCAGTACTTC.

The chain employs TRBV6-1 and TRBJ1-5; 11 bases map to TRBD1. V lost 5 bases, J lost 3 bases, and 6 bases stayed unmatched. The CDR3 runs 16 residues. CDR1 MNHNS and CDR2 SASEGT come from the germline V gene. The CDR3 loop reads CASSKVDRGLNQPQHF. CDR3 DNA sequence: TGTGCCAGCAGTAAGGTGGACAGGGGGCTCAATCAGCCCCAGCATTTT.

The gene calls are TRBV18 and TRBJ1-1; D might be TRBD1 (6 bases). Deletions cut 2 bases from V and 10 bases from J, with 14 bases between. This CDR3 spans 13 amino acids. CDR1 and CDR2 (germline): KGHSH, LQKENI. The CDR3 DNA reads as TGTGCCAGCTCACCATGGGACAAGGTTGTAGCTTTCTTT. Translated: CASSPWDKVVAFF. Full variable domain (rest looked up from reference TRBV18 and TRBJ1-1): NAGVMQNPRHLVRRRGQEARLRCSPMKGHSHVYWYRQLPEEGLKFMVYLQKENIIDESGMPKERFSAEFPKEGPSILRIQQVVRGDSAAYFCASSPWDKVVAFFGQGTRLTVV.

The chain uses TRBV27 and TRBJ1-4; a weak D match, TRBD1 (5 bases). The germline CDR1 and CDR2 sequences are MNHEY and SMNVEV (reference sequence). The length of the CDR3 is 14 residues. V dropped 5 bases and J dropped 11 bases, with 18 bases sitting between them. The CDR3 loop is CASSVTGEGRKLFF. As DNA, the CDR3 is TGTGCCAGCAGTGTGACGGGGGAAGGTCGGAAACTGTTTTTT.

V gene TRBV27 combines with J gene TRBJ2-1; the D is unclear. The CDR3 runs to 14 residues. Trimming pared 0 bases from V and 4 bases from J, leaving 7 bases between. CDR1 and CDR2 from the germline V gene are MNHEY and SMNVEV (reference sequence). The CDR3 spells CASSLSATYNEQFF. The CDR3 DNA follows: TGTGCCAGCAGTTTATCCGCGACTTACAATGAGCAGTTCTTC.

This clonotype was seen more than once but under ten times. The chain joins TRBV21-1 to TRBJ2-1; TRBD2 was called by the table and not checked on the DNA. TRBV21-1 corresponds to a pseudogene. The CDR3 totals 15 residues. CDR3 sequence: CASSKLAATYNEQFF. DNA for the CDR3: TGTGCCAGCAGCAAACTAGCGGCTACCTACAATGAGCAGTTCTTC.

The chain links TRBV7-6 to TRBJ2-1; D gene unclear. The germline CDR1 and CDR2 sequences are SGHVS and FNYEAQ. The germline V and J ends were trimmed by 5 bases and 5 bases, with 10 bases remaining between them. This CDR3 spans 13 amino acids. CDR3 coding DNA: TGTGCCAGCAGCCTTTCCCGTAACAATGAGCAGTTCTTC. The encoded protein is CASSLSRNNEQFF.

This clonotype was counted only a few times. V and J are TRBV10-3 and TRBJ1-1; 8 nucleotides line up with TRBD1. J gave up 4 bases and V 8 bases, and 3 bases lay outside the gene matches. This CDR3 is built from 12 residues. CDR1 and CDR2 from the germline V gene are ENHRY and SYGVKD. CDR3 in amino acids: CAIQGAGTEAFF. The CDR3 region has the DNA TGTGCCATCCAGGGGGCCGGCACTGAAGCTTTCTTT.

The chain carries TRBV29-1 and TRBJ2-7; possibly TRBD1 for D (5 bases). The V gene's germline CDR1 is SQVTM and CDR2 ANQGSEA. The CDR3 contains 12 residues. Deletions cut 6 bases from V and 3 bases from J, with 12 bases between. The CDR3 is CSVSQGIYEQYF. DNA of the CDR3: TGCAGCGTCTCCCAGGGTATCTACGAGCAGTACTTC.

V and J are TRBV20-1 and TRBJ2-7; TRBD2 matches 9 bases. The trim removed 3 bases at V and 4 bases at J, leaving 7 bases unmatched. Germline V gene data show CDR1 as DFQATT and CDR2 as SNEGSKA (reference sequence). The CDR3 contains 14 residues. In nucleotides, the CDR3 is TGCAGTGCTAGCGATGGGACTAGCCTGTACGAGCAGTACTTC. It encodes CSASDGTSLYEQYF.

This clonotype has only a few counts. This chain uses TRBV7-3 with TRBJ2-3, with D possibly called TRBD1 or TRBD2 (5 bases each). Germline V gene data show CDR1 as SGHTA and CDR2 as FQGTGA. Trimming left V 2 bases short and J 0 bases short, with 12 bases between. The CDR3 loop spans 16 amino acids. This chain's CDR3 is CASSLGAGPSTDTQYF. The CDR3 bases are TGTGCCAGCAGCTTAGGGGCGGGTCCCAGCACAGATACGCAGTATTTT.